The rows below give T cell receptor beta chains drawn from one sample of a study of early T cells in non-severe SARS-CoV-2 infection. TCRdb reprocessed the 5' RACE reads via MiXCR and lists one record per CDR3 protein. In the table there are about 40,000 distinct CDR3 sequences, roughly 5% of which are singletons. The sample was whole blood. Source of these receptors: an adult who was a healthcare worker with PCR-confirmed SARS-CoV-2 infection or an uninfected control (not recorded which). Both conserved end residues are part of each CDR3. D genes are given only for firm matches. Size is stated for part of the rows, as once, few or many counts, or as a class when the clone is expanded.

J gene: TRBJ2-2; V gene: TRBV5-4; D gene: TRBD1; clone size: .; CDR3 protein: CASSRRTGGNTGELFF; CDR3 DNA: TGTGCCAGCAGCAGAAGGACAGGGGGCAACACCGGGGAGCTGTTTTTT
J gene: TRBJ2-1; V gene: TRBV11-1; D gene: .; clone size: few; CDR3 protein: CASSLMLERDNEQFF; CDR3 DNA: TGTGCCAGCAGCTTAATGCTAGAGCGCGACAATGAGCAGTTCTTC
J gene: TRBJ2-3; V gene: TRBV7-2; D gene: TRBD2; clone size: .; CDR3 protein: CASSRGTSGTDTQYF; CDR3 DNA: TGTGCCAGCAGCAGAGGGACTAGCGGCACAGATACGCAGTATTTT
J gene: TRBJ1-6; V gene: TRBV12-3/TRBV12-4; D gene: .; clone size: many; CDR3 protein: CASRGQGNNSPLHF; CDR3 DNA: TGTGCCAGCAGGGGCCAGGGGAATAATTCACCCCTCCACTTT
J gene: TRBJ2-1; V gene: TRBV12-3/TRBV12-4; D gene: .; clone size: .; CDR3 protein: CASSFRPVGAYNEQFF; CDR3 DNA: TGTGCCAGCAGTTTTCGTCCTGTCGGGGCCTACAATGAGCAGTTCTTC
J gene: TRBJ2-3; V gene: TRBV11-2; D gene: TRBD2; clone size: once; CDR3 protein: CASSFGDSGADAQYF; CDR3 DNA: TGTGCCAGCAGCTTCGGGGATAGCGGGGCAGATGCGCAGTATTTT
J gene: TRBJ1-1; V gene: TRBV11-2; D gene: .; clone size: .; CDR3 protein: CASKRGVSDTEAFF; CDR3 DNA: TGTGCCAGCAAACGAGGGGTGTCGGACACTGAAGCTTTCTTT
J gene: TRBJ1-2; V gene: TRBV6-6; D gene: .; clone size: .; CDR3 protein: CASSPQRNYGYTF; CDR3 DNA: TGTGCCAGCAGCCCACAGAGAAACTATGGCTACACCTTC
J gene: TRBJ2-7; V gene: TRBV28; D gene: TRBD2; clone size: many; CDR3 protein: CASSTEPGLAGLKFSYEQYF; CDR3 DNA: TGTGCCAGCAGTACGGAACCGGGACTAGCGGGACTTAAATTCTCCTACGAGCAGTACTTC
J gene: TRBJ2-1; V gene: TRBV9; D gene: .; clone size: many; CDR3 protein: CASSVGYEQFF; CDR3 DNA: TGTGCCAGCAGCGTAGGCTATGAGCAGTTCTTC
J gene: TRBJ2-5; V gene: TRBV14; D gene: TRBD1; clone size: many; CDR3 protein: CASSQGQGVRKTQYF; CDR3 DNA: TGTGCCAGCAGCCAAGGCCAGGGGGTACGAAAGACCCAGTACTTC
J gene: TRBJ1-1; V gene: TRBV11-2; D gene: .; clone size: .; CDR3 protein: CASSLVISTEAFF; CDR3 DNA: TGTGCCAGCAGCTTAGTCATTTCTACTGAAGCTTTCTTT
J gene: TRBJ1-2; V gene: TRBV5-1; D gene: TRBD1; clone size: .; CDR3 protein: CASSTGTGGNYGYTF; CDR3 DNA: TGCGCCAGCAGCACGGGGACAGGGGGCAACTATGGCTACACCTTC
J gene: TRBJ2-1; V gene: TRBV20-1; D gene: TRBD2; clone size: .; CDR3 protein: CSAREGLAGPEEQFF; CDR3 DNA: TGCAGTGCTAGAGAGGGACTAGCGGGGCCAGAGGAGCAGTTCTTC
J gene: TRBJ2-1; V gene: TRBV12-3/TRBV12-4; D gene: .; clone size: many; CDR3 protein: CASSTTGPWSYNEQFF; CDR3 DNA: TGTGCCAGCAGTACTACAGGCCCCTGGTCTTACAATGAGCAGTTCTTC
J gene: TRBJ2-1; V gene: TRBV6-5; D gene: .; clone size: .; CDR3 protein: CASVGTINSQQFF; CDR3 DNA: TGTGCCAGCGTTGGGACAATAAACTCGCAACAGTTCTTC
J gene: TRBJ2-1; V gene: TRBV29-1; D gene: TRBD2; clone size: many; CDR3 protein: CSVRTSGAKFF; CDR3 DNA: TGCAGCGTTCGGACTAGCGGGGCAAAGTTCTTC
J gene: TRBJ1-1; V gene: TRBV6-4; D gene: TRBD1; clone size: .; CDR3 protein: CASSDLPDRGVTEAFF; CDR3 DNA: TGTGCCAGCAGTGACCTTCCCGACAGGGGGGTCACTGAAGCTTTCTTT
J gene: TRBJ2-7; V gene: TRBV19; D gene: .; clone size: .; CDR3 protein: CASKVTTATYEQYF; CDR3 DNA: TGTGCCAGTAAGGTGACGACGGCGACCTACGAGCAGTACTTC
J gene: TRBJ1-2; V gene: TRBV2; D gene: TRBD1; clone size: few; CDR3 protein: CASSLWTGMNYGYTF; CDR3 DNA: TGTGCCAGCAGCCTATGGACAGGGATGAACTATGGCTACACCTTC
J gene: TRBJ1-1; V gene: TRBV27; D gene: .; clone size: many; CDR3 protein: CASSLRATSGNTEAFF; CDR3 DNA: TGTGCCAGCAGTTTAAGGGCAACTAGCGGGAACACTGAAGCTTTCTTT
J gene: TRBJ2-3; V gene: TRBV6-4; D gene: .; clone size: few; CDR3 protein: CASSEQGGADTQYF; CDR3 DNA: TGTGCCAGCAGTGAACAGGGTGGCGCAGATACGCAGTATTTT
J gene: TRBJ2-5; V gene: TRBV6-2/TRBV6-3; D gene: TRBD2; clone size: many; CDR3 protein: CATSGGSYQETQYF; CDR3 DNA: TGTGCCACTAGCGGGGGGTCGTACCAAGAGACCCAGTACTTC
J gene: TRBJ2-2; V gene: TRBV29-1; D gene: TRBD1; clone size: many; CDR3 protein: CSVRPGQVHGELFF; CDR3 DNA: TGCAGCGTTCGCCCGGGACAGGTGCACGGGGAGCTGTTTTTT
J gene: TRBJ2-7; V gene: TRBV3-1; D gene: .; clone size: few; CDR3 protein: CASSNRAYEQYF; CDR3 DNA: TGTGCCAGCAGTAATAGGGCCTACGAGCAGTACTTC
J gene: TRBJ1-2; V gene: TRBV7-9; D gene: TRBD1; clone size: .; CDR3 protein: CASSLQGAMNGYTF; CDR3 DNA: TGTGCCAGCAGCCTACAGGGGGCTATGAATGGCTACACCTTC
J gene: TRBJ2-5; V gene: TRBV10-2; D gene: TRBD2; clone size: many; CDR3 protein: CASNRRGGEETQYF; CDR3 DNA: TGCGCCAGCAATCGGCGCGGGGGAGAGGAGACCCAGTACTTC
J gene: TRBJ1-5; V gene: TRBV6-5; D gene: TRBD1; clone size: many; CDR3 protein: CASSSHGTGRSNQPQHF; CDR3 DNA: TGTGCCAGCAGTTCCCACGGGACAGGGAGGAGCAATCAGCCCCAGCATTTT
J gene: TRBJ2-5; V gene: TRBV12-5; D gene: TRBD2; clone size: many; CDR3 protein: CASGFLTSGYQETQYF; CDR3 DNA: TGTGCTAGTGGTTTTTTGACTAGCGGTTACCAAGAGACCCAGTACTTC
J gene: TRBJ2-7; V gene: TRBV20-1; D gene: .; clone size: few; CDR3 protein: CSANPGLNYEQYF; CDR3 DNA: TGCAGTGCTAACCCAGGATTAAACTACGAGCAGTACTTC
J gene: TRBJ1-2; V gene: TRBV28; D gene: .; clone size: few; CDR3 protein: CASSFAFDGYTF; CDR3 DNA: TGTGCCAGCAGTTTTGCATTCGATGGCTACACCTTC
J gene: TRBJ2-3; V gene: TRBV20-1; D gene: .; clone size: .; CDR3 protein: CSARAGRGSDTQYF; CDR3 DNA: TGCAGTGCTAGGGCAGGGCGAGGATCAGATACGCAGTATTTT
J gene: TRBJ2-1; V gene: TRBV10-3; D gene: .; clone size: few; CDR3 protein: CAISDHSLNEQFF; CDR3 DNA: TGTGCCATCAGTGATCACAGCCTCAATGAGCAGTTCTTC
J gene: TRBJ2-3; V gene: TRBV20-1; D gene: TRBD2; clone size: many; CDR3 protein: CSASGGAPDTQYF; CDR3 DNA: TGCAGTGCTAGCGGGGGGGCCCCAGATACGCAGTATTTT
J gene: TRBJ1-1; V gene: TRBV29-1; D gene: .; clone size: .; CDR3 protein: CSALKRQDTEAFF; CDR3 DNA: TGCAGCGCACTTAAACGACAGGACACTGAAGCTTTCTTT
J gene: TRBJ2-1; V gene: TRBV6-6; D gene: .; clone size: many; CDR3 protein: CASSRTSSSYNEQFF; CDR3 DNA: TGTGCCAGCAGCCGAACCTCAAGCTCCTACAATGAGCAGTTCTTC
J gene: TRBJ2-7; V gene: TRBV20-1; D gene: .; clone size: .; CDR3 protein: CSAKPGGISYEQYF; CDR3 DNA: TGCAGTGCTAAACCTGGAGGGATCTCCTACGAGCAGTACTTC
J gene: TRBJ1-3; V gene: TRBV7-2; D gene: .; clone size: many; CDR3 protein: CASSLRGSGNTIYF; CDR3 DNA: TGTGCCAGCAGTTTACGGGGATCCGGAAACACCATATATTTT
J gene: TRBJ2-7; V gene: TRBV27; D gene: .; clone size: .; CDR3 protein: CASSLTPLEPSNFRYEQYF; CDR3 DNA: TGTGCCAGCAGTTTAACTCCACTGGAACCTTCGAATTTCCGCTACGAGCAGTACTTC
J gene: TRBJ2-7; V gene: TRBV10-3; D gene: .; clone size: many; CDR3 protein: CAISEGAEQYF; CDR3 DNA: TGTGCCATCAGTGAAGGTGCCGAGCAGTACTTC